This entry describes one T cell receptor (beta chain). No antigen is known for it. The sample belongs to a study of cytomegalovirus exposure and HLA in healthy donors. The overall study: Drawn from HLA-typed donors, 65 million to 100 million unique TCRs were held in an early data release.

PCR used 60 Vbeta primers and 13 Jbeta primers. The assay was immunoSEQ multiplex PCR, and TCRdb's table has in-frame clones only and misses some. The sample includes under 150,000 clones, approximately 90% of them seen just once. Findings and caveats of the study: A list of 164 TCR beta chains associated with cytomegalovirus was given.

V shed 5 bases and J 6 bases; nucleotides not matched to a gene: 12. CDR3 size: 17 residues. CDR1 and CDR2 from the germline V gene are SEHNR and FQNEAQ (reference sequence). The TCR originated in a woman aged 25-40 years in good health and CMV-seronegative. The chain recombines TRBV7-9 with TRBJ2-2, with 10 bases identical to TRBD2. Sequencing was done on a sample of PBMCs. The CDR3 coding sequence is TGTGCCAGCAGCCCTAGATGGCTAGCGGGAGAGGCCGGGGAGCTGTTTTTT. It is translated as CASSPRWLAGEAGELFF.